One and the same sample provided the 5 T cell receptor beta chains below, sequenced in a study of cytomegalovirus exposure and HLA in healthy donors. The PCR contained 60 Vbeta and 13 Jbeta primers. Profiling relied on immunoSEQ multiplex PCR, and the TCRdb table lists in-frame clones only, not all of them. The data contain about 91,000 clones, under 75% of them singletons. Sequenced input: PBMCs. The source of these receptors is a female donor in good health and CMV-seronegative.

This chain joins TRBV27 and TRBJ2-7; possibly TRBD1 for D (5 bases). Germline V gene sequence: CDR1 MNHEY, CDR2 SMNVEV (reference sequence). This CDR3 spans 13 amino acids. Trimming took 6 bases from V and 7 from J, leaving 16 bases between them. CDR3 protein: CASSSRGNREQYF. The CDR3 DNA reads TGTGCCAGCAGCTCTAGAGGTAACAGGGAGCAGTACTTC.

This rearrangement joins TRBV5-6 to TRBJ2-3; 13 positions match TRBD2. The ends lost 4 bases at V and 4 bases at J; junction bases unmatched: 6. Germline CDR1 SGHDT, CDR2 YYEEEE. The CDR3 contains 16 residues. The CDR3 DNA is TGTGCCAGCAGCCATGGACTAGCGGGGGATCCAGATACGCAGTATTTT. It codes for CASSHGLAGDPDTQYF.

The gene calls are TRBV11-2 and TRBJ2-3; possible D gene TRBD1, 6 bases. Germline lookup yields CDR1 SGHAT and CDR2 FQNNGV. V lost 8 bases and J lost 3, with 12 bases in between. The CDR3 contains 13 residues. Here the CDR3 reads CASGSGTTDTQYF. The CDR3 DNA reads as TGTGCCAGCGGCTCCGGGACAACAGATACGCAGTATTTT. Together with reference TRBV11-2 and TRBJ2-3, the CDR3 gives the full variable domain: EAGVAQSPRYKIIEKRQSVAFWCNPISGHATLYWYQQILGQGPKLLIQFQNNGVVDDSQLPKDRFSAERLKGVDSTLKIQPAKLEDSAVYLCASGSGTTDTQYFGPGTRLTVL.

DNA for the CDR3: TGTGCCAGCAGCTTAGCGGGTGGACAGGGTAGCTCCTATAATTCACCCCTCCACTTT. This translates into CASSLAGGQGSSYNSPLHF. The chain recombines TRBV7-9 with TRBJ1-6, with 8 nucleotides matching TRBD1. The CDR3 has 19 residues. Looked up from germline, CDR1 is SEHNR and CDR2 is FQNEAQ (reference sequence). The ends lost 0 bases at V and 0 bases at J; junction bases unmatched: 7.

J is TRBJ2-3 and V is TRBV7-9, with a tentative D call TRBD2 (6 bases). The CDR3 contains 15 residues. Germline lookup yields CDR1 SEHNR and CDR2 FQNEAQ (reference sequence). Trimming took off 3 bases at V and 0 bases at J, with 10 bases between the two ends. The CDR3 protein is CASSFSGTSTDTQYF. The DNA for the CDR3 is TGTGCCAGCAGCTTTTCCGGGACTAGCACAGATACGCAGTATTTT.